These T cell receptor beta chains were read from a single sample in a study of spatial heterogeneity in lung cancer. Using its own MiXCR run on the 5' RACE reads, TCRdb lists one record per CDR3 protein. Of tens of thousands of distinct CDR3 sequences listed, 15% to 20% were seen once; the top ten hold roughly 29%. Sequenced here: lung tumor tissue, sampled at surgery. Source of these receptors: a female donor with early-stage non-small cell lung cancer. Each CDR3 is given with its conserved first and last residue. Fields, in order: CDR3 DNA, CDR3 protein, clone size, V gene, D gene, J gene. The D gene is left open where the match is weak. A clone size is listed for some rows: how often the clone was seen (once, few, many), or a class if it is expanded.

cdr3_nt: TGTGCCAGCAGTCCTGGGACTAGCGGGAGGGCCGGAATACGCAATGAGCAGTTCTTC; cdr3_aa: CASSPGTSGRAGIRNEQFF; clone_size: -; v_call: TRBV6-6; d_call: TRBD2; j_call: TRBJ2-1
cdr3_nt: TGCGCCAGCAGCCATTACGTACAGGGGGCCGAAGGCTACACCTTC; cdr3_aa: CASSHYVQGAEGYTF; clone_size: many; v_call: TRBV4-1; d_call: TRBD1; j_call: TRBJ1-2
cdr3_nt: TGCACCAACAGCTTGGATACTAGCGCCTCCTACGAGCAGTACTTC; cdr3_aa: CTNSLDTSASYEQYF; clone_size: -; v_call: TRBV5-1; d_call: TRBD2; j_call: TRBJ2-7
cdr3_nt: TGTGCCAGCATTACTCCCAGGGTTGGTGGGGAGACCCAGTACTTC; cdr3_aa: CASITPRVGGETQYF; clone_size: many; v_call: TRBV6-5; d_call: -; j_call: TRBJ2-5
cdr3_nt: TGTGCCAGCAGCTTAGTACCGCATAGCAATCAGCCCCAGCATTTT; cdr3_aa: CASSLVPHSNQPQHF; clone_size: medium-sized; v_call: TRBV7-2; d_call: -; j_call: TRBJ1-5
cdr3_nt: TGCGCCAGCAGCGTACTAGCGGTTCCCTACAATGAGCAGTTCTTC; cdr3_aa: CASSVLAVPYNEQFF; clone_size: -; v_call: TRBV10-1; d_call: TRBD2; j_call: TRBJ2-1
cdr3_nt: TGTGCCAGCAGTTACTCATGGGAGCAGTACTTC; cdr3_aa: CASSYSWEQYF; clone_size: medium-sized; v_call: TRBV6-2/TRBV6-3; d_call: -; j_call: TRBJ2-7
cdr3_nt: TGTGCCAGCTCTTATGGGGGAGGTGGCACAGATACGCAGTATTTT; cdr3_aa: CASSYGGGGTDTQYF; clone_size: few; v_call: TRBV7-9; d_call: -; j_call: TRBJ2-3
cdr3_nt: TGTGCCAGCAGCCCCCGGACTAGCGGGGTGCAGTATTTT; cdr3_aa: CASSPRTSGVQYF; clone_size: -; v_call: TRBV7-2; d_call: TRBD2; j_call: TRBJ2-3
cdr3_nt: TGTGCCAGCAGTGTGAAACGGACACTGCACTACGAGCAGTACTTC; cdr3_aa: CASSVKRTLHYEQYF; clone_size: few; v_call: TRBV2; d_call: -; j_call: TRBJ2-7
cdr3_nt: TGTGCCAGCAGGGGGGCGGGAAAGGAGACCCAGTACTTC; cdr3_aa: CASRGAGKETQYF; clone_size: few; v_call: TRBV27; d_call: -; j_call: TRBJ2-5
cdr3_nt: TGTGCCAGCAGTCCCTCTCTTAGCGGGAGGGCTGGGACCGGGGAGCTGTTTTTT; cdr3_aa: CASSPSLSGRAGTGELFF; clone_size: few; v_call: TRBV12-3/TRBV12-4; d_call: TRBD2; j_call: TRBJ2-2
cdr3_nt: TGCAGTGCTATTCACAGGGGGCTAGCCAAAAACATTCAGTACTTC; cdr3_aa: CSAIHRGLAKNIQYF; clone_size: many; v_call: TRBV20-1; d_call: TRBD1; j_call: TRBJ2-4
cdr3_nt: TGCGCCAGCAAAGGGGGCGGGAGGGCCATCGATACGCAGTATTTT; cdr3_aa: CASKGGGRAIDTQYF; clone_size: many; v_call: TRBV5-1; d_call: TRBD2; j_call: TRBJ2-3
cdr3_nt: TGTGCCAGCAGCTCCCTCGGGGCTAGCGGGGGGAGAGGAATCGGGGAGCTGTTTTTT; cdr3_aa: CASSSLGASGGRGIGELFF; clone_size: medium-sized; v_call: TRBV7-2; d_call: TRBD2; j_call: TRBJ2-2
cdr3_nt: TGCGCCAGCAGCTCGACAGGTAGAGAGACCCAGTACTTC; cdr3_aa: CASSSTGRETQYF; clone_size: few; v_call: TRBV5-1; d_call: -; j_call: TRBJ2-5
cdr3_nt: TGTGCCAGCAGCCCCGGACTCCGAGACACCGGGGAGCTGTTTTTT; cdr3_aa: CASSPGLRDTGELFF; clone_size: medium-sized; v_call: TRBV7-2; d_call: -; j_call: TRBJ2-2
cdr3_nt: TGCGCCAGCAGCTCAGTATGGCGGGAGCACACCGGGGAGCTGTTTTTT; cdr3_aa: CASSSVWREHTGELFF; clone_size: -; v_call: TRBV5-1; d_call: TRBD2; j_call: TRBJ2-2